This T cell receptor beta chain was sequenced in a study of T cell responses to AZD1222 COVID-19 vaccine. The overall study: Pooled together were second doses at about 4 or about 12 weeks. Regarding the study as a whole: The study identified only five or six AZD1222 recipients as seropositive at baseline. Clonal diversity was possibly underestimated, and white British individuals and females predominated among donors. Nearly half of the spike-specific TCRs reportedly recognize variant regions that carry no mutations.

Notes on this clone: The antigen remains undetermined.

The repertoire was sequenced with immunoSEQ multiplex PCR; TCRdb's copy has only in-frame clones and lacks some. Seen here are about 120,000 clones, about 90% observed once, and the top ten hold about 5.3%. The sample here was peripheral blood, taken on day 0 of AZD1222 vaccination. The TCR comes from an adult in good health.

The CDR3 DNA is TGTGCCAGCATCGGCGGGAGTTTATACGAGCAGTACTTC. Translation gives CASIGGSLYEQYF. V is TRBV6-5 and J is TRBJ2-7; 7 bases align to TRBD2. Germline CDR1 is MNHEY and CDR2 is SVGAGI. Trimming took 7 bases from V and 4 from J; bases not matched to a gene: 7. This CDR3 is 13 amino acids long.